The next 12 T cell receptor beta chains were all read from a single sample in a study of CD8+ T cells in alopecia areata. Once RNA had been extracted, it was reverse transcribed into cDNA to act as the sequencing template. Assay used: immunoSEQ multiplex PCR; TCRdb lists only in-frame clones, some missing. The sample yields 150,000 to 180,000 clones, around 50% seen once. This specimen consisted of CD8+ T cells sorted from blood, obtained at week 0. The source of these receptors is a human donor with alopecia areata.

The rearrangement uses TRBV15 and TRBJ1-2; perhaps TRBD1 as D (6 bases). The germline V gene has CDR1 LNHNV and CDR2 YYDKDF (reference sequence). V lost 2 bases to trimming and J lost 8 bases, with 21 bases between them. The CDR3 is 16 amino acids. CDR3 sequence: CATSRPQGLPVEGYTF. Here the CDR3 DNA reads TGTGCCACCAGCAGACCACAGGGACTCCCTGTTGAGGGCTACACCTTC.

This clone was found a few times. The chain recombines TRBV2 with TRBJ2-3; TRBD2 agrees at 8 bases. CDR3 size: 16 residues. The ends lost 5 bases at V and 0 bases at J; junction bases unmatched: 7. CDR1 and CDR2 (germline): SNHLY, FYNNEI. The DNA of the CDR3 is TGTGCCAGCAGTTACCCTAGCGGGCATAGCACAGATACGCAGTATTTT. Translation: CASSYPSGHSTDTQYF.

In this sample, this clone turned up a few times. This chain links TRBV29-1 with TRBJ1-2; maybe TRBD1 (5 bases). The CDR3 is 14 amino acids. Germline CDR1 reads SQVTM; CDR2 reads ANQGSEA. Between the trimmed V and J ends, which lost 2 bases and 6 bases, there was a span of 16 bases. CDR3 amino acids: CSVESSGQKDGYTF. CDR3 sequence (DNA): TGCAGCGTTGAAAGTTCAGGGCAGAAGGATGGCTACACCTTC. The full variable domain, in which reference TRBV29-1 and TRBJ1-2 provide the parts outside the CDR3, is SAVISQKPSRDICQRGTSLTIQCQVDSQVTMMFWYRQQPGQSLTLIATANQGSEATYESGFVIDKFPISRPNLTFSTLTVSNMSPEDSSIYLCSVESSGQKDGYTFGSGTRLTVV.

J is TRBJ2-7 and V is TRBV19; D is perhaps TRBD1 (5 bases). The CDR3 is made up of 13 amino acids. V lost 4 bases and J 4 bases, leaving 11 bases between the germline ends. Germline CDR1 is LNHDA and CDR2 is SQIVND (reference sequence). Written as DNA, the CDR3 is TGTGCCAGTAGTACGACAGCCCTATACGAGCAGTACTTC. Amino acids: CASSTTALYEQYF.

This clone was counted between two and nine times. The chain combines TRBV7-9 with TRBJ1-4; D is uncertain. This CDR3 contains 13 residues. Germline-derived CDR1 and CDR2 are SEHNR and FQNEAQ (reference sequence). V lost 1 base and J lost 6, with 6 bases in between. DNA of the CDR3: TGTGCCAGCAGCTTAGATTTGGATGAAAAACTGTTTTTT. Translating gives CASSLDLDEKLFF.

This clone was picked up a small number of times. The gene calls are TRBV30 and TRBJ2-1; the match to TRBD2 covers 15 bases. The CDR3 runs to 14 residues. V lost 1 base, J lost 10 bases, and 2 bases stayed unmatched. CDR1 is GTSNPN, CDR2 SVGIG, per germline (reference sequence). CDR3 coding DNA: TGTGCCTGGAGTGCCGGGACTAGCGGGGGGGAGCAGTTCTTC. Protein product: CAWSAGTSGGEQFF.

CDR3 coding DNA: TGTGCCGCCAGGGGCGATGAGCAGTTCTTC. It translates to CAARGDEQFF. V and J are TRBV7-9 and TRBJ2-1; D possibly corresponds to TRBD1 (6 bases). The CDR3 runs to 10 residues. Trimming cost V 11 bases and J 8 bases, with 10 bases left between them. Germline lookup yields CDR1 SEHNR and CDR2 FQNEAQ (reference sequence).

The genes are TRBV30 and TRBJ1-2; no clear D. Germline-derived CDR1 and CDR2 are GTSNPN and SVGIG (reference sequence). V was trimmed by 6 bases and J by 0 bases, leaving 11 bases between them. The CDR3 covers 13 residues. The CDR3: CACVLTSNYGYTF. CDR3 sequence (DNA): TGTGCCTGTGTCCTAACTTCTAACTATGGCTACACCTTC.

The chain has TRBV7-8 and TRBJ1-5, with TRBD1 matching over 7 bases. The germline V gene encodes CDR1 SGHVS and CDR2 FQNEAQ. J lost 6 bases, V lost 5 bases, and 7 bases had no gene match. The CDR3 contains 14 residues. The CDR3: CASSPGTEAQPQHF. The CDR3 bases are TGTGCCAGCAGCCCAGGGACAGAGGCTCAGCCCCAGCATTTT. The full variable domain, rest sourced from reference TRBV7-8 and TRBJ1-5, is GAGVSQSPRYKVAKRGQDVALRCDPISGHVSLFWYQQALGQGPEFLTYFQNEAQLDKSGLPSDRFFAERPEGSVSTLKIQRTQQEDSAVYLCASSPGTEAQPQHFGDGTRLSIL.

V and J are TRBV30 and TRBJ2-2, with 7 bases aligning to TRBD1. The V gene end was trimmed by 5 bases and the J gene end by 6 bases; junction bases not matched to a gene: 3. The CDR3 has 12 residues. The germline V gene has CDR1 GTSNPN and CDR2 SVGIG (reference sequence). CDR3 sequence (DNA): TGTGCCTGGGGGCAGGGGGCCGGGGAGCTGTTTTTT. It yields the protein CAWGQGAGELFF.

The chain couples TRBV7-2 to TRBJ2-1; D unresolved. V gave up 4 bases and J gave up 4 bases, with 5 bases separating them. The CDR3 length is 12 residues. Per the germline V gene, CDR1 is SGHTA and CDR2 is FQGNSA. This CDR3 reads CASSSIYNEQFF. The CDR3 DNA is TGTGCCAGCAGCTCAATATACAATGAGCAGTTCTTC.

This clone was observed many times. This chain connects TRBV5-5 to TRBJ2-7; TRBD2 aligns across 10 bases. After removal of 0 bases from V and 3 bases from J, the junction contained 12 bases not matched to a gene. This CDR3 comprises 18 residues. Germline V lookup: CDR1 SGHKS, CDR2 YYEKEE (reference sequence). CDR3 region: CASSLAPDQAGGIYEQYF. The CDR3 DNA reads TGTGCCAGCAGCTTGGCTCCCGATCAAGCGGGGGGGATCTACGAGCAGTACTTC.